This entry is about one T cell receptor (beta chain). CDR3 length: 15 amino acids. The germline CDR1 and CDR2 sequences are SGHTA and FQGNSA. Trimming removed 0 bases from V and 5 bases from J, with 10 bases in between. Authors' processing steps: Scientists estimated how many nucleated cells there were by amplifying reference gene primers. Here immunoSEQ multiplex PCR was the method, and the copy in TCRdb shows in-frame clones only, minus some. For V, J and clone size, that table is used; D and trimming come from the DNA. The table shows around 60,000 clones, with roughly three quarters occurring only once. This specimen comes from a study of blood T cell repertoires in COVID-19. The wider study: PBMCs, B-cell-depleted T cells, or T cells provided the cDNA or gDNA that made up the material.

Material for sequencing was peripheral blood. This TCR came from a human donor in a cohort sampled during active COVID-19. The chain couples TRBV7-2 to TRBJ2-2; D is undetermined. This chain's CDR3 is CASSLALWLTGELFF. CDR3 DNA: TGTGCCAGCAGCTTAGCGCTGTGGCTGACCGGGGAGCTGTTTTTT.